The sequence of this T cell receptor (beta chain) was determined in a study of control samples from healthy donors and cancer patients. Only in-frame clones appear in the TCRdb table, and some are missing; sequencing was by immunoSEQ multiplex PCR. The sample has about 180,000 clones, almost 90% seen once. V gave up 2 bases and J gave up 3 bases, with 16 bases separating them. The CDR3 loop spans 16 amino acids. Looked up from germline, CDR1 is MNHEY and CDR2 is SMNVEV (reference sequence). This clonotype was obtained from a woman aged 50 to 60 in good health. The sample comprised blood. V and J are TRBV27 and TRBJ1-1; D is ambiguous. CDR3 sequence: CASSLQPRGLYTEAFF. The CDR3 DNA sequence: TGTGCCAGCAGTTTACAGCCCCGAGGACTCTACACTGAAGCTTTCTTT.